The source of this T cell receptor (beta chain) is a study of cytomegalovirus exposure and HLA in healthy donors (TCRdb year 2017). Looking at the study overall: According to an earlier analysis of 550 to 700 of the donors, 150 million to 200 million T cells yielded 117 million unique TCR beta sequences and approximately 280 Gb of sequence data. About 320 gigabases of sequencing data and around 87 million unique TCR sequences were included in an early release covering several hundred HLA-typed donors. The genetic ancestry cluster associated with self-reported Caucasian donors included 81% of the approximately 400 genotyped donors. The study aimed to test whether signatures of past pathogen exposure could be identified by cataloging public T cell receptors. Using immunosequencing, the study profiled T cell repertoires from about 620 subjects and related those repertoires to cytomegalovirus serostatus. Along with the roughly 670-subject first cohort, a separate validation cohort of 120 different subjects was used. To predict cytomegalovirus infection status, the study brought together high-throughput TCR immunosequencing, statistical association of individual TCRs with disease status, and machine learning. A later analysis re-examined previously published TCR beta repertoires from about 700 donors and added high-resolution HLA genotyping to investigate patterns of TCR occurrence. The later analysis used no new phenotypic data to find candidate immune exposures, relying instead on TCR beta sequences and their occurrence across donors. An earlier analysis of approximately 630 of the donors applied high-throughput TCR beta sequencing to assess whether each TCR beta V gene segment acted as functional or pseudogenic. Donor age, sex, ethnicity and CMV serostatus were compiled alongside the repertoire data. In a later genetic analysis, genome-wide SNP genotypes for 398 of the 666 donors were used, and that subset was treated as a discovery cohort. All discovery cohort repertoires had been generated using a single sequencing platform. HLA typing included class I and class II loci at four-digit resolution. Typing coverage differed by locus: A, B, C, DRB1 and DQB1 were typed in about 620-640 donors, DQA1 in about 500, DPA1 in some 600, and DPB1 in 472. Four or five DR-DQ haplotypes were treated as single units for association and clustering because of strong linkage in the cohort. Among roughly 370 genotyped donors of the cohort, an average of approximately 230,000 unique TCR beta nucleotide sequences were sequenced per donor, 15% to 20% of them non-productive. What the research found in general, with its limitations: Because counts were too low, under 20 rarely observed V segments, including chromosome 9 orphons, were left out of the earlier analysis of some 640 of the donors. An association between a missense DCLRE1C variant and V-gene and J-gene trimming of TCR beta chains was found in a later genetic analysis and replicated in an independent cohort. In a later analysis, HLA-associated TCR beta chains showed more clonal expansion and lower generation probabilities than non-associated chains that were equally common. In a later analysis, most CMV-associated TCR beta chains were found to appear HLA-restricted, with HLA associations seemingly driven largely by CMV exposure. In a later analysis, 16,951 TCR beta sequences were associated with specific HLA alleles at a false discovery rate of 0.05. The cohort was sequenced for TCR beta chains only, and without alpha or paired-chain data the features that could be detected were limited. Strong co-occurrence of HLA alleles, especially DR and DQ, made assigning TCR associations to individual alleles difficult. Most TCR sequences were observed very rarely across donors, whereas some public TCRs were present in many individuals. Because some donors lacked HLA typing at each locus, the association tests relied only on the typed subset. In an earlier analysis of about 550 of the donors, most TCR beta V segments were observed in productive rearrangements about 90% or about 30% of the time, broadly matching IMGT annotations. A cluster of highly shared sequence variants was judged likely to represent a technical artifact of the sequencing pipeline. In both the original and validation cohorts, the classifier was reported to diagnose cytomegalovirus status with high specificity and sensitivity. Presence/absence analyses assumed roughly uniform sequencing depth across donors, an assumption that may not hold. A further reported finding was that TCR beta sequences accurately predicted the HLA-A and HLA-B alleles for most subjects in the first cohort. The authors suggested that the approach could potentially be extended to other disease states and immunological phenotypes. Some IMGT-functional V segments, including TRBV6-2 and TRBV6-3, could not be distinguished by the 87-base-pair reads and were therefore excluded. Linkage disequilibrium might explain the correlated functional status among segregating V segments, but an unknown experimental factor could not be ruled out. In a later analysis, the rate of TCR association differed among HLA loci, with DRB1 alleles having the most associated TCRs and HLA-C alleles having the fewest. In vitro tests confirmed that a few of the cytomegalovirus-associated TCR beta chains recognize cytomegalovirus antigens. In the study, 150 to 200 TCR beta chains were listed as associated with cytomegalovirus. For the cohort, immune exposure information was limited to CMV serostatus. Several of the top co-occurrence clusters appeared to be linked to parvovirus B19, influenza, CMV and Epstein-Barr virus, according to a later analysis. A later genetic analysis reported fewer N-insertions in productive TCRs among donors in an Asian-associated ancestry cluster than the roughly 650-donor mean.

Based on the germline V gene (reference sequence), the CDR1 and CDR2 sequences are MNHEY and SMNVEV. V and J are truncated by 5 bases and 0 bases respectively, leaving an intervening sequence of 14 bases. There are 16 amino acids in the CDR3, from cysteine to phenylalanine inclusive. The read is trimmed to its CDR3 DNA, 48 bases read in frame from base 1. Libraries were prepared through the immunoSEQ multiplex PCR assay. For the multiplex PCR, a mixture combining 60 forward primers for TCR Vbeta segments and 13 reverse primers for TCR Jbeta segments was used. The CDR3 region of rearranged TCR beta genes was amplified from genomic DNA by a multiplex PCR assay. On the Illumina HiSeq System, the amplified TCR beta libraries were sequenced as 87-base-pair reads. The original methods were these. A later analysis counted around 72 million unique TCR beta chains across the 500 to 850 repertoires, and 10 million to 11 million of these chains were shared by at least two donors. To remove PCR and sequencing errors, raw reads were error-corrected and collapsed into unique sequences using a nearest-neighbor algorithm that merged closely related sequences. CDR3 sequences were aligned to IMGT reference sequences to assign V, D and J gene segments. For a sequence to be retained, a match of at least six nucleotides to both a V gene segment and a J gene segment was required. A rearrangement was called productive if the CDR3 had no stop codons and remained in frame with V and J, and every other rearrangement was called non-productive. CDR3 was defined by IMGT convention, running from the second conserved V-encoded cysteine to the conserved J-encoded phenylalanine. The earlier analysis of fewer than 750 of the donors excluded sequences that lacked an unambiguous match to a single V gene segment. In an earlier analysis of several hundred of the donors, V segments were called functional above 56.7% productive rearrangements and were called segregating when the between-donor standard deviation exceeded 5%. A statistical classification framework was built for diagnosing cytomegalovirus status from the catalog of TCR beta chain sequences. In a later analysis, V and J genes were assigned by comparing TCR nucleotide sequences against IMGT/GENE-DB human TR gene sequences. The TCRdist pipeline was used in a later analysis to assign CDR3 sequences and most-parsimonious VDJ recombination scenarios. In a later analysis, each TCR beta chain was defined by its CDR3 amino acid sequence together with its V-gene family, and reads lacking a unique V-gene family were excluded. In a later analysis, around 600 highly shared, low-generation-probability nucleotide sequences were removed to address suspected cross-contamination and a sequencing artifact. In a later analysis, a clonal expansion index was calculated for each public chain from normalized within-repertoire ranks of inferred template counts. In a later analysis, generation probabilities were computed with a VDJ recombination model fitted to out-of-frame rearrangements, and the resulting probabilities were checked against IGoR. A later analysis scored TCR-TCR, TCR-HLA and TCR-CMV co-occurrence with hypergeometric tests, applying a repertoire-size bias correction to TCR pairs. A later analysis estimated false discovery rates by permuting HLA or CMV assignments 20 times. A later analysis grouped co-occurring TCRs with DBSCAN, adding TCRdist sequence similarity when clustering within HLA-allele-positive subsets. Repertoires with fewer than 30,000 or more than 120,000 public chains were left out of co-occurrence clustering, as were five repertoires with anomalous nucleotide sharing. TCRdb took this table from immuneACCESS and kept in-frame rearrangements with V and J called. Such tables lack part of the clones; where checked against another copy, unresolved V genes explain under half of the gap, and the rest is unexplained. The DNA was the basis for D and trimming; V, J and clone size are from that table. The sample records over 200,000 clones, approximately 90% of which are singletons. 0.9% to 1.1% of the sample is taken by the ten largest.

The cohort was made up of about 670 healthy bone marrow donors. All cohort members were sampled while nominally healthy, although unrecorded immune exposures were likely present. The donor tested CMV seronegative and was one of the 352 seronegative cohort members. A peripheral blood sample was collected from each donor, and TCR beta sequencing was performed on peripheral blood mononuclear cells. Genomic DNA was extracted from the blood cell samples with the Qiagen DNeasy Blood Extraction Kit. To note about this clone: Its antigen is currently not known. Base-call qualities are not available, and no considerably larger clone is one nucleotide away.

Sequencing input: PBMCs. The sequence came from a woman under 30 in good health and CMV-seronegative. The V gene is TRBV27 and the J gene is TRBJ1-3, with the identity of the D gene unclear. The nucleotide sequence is TGTGCCAGCAGTCCGACACACAATCTCTCTGGAAACACCATATATTTT. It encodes CASSPTHNLSGNTIYF.